These 25 T cell receptor beta chains came from one sample sequenced in a study of immune aging and cytomegalovirus after organ transplant. The time point denotes: five sample-tagged time points from pre-transplant (day -1) to day 368 post-transplant, pooled. The antigens these receptors bind are not known. Libraries came from microwell single-cell capture using BD Rhapsody targeted mRNA and AbSeq reagents. Via MiXCR, TCRdb re-called the single-cell sequencing reads, giving one row per CDR3 protein. The table records approximately 22,000 distinct CDR3 sequences, roughly a third of them present only once. The sequencing used CMV peptide-activated CD4+ and CD8+ T cells sorted from blood, collected at five time points, pooled. The subset is: sorted CD8+CD137+ and CD4+CD154+ T cells after around 12 h CMV IE-1 peptide stimulation. These receptors all stem from a female donor who had a heart transplant and CMV viremia.

The chain employs TRBV20-1 and TRBJ2-7; 7 bases match TRBD1. The CDR3 totals 12 residues. Germline loops: CDR1 DFQATT, CDR2 SNEGSKA (reference sequence). V was clipped by 5 bases and J by 1 base; unmatched bases: 2. The DNA for the CDR3 is TGCAGTGCTTGGGACAGATCCTACGAGCAGTACTTC. Translated, it gives CSAWDRSYEQYF.

The V call is TRBV6-5, the J call TRBJ1-5, with D possibly being TRBD1 (5 bases). Germline-derived CDR1 and CDR2 are MNHEY and SVGAGI. V shed 5 bases and J shed 2 bases, with 10 bases lying between them. The CDR3 contains 14 residues. In nucleotides, the CDR3 is TGTGCCAGCAGTGCGACAGCACGCAATCAGCCCCAGCATTTT. Translated, it gives CASSATARNQPQHF.

This clonotype is deemed medium-sized. The chain couples TRBV20-1 to TRBJ2-7; 7 nucleotides agree with TRBD2. Trimming at V came to 5 bases and at J to 4 bases, leaving 17 bases not matched to a gene. The CDR3 is 16 residues long. The germline gives CDR1 DFQATT, CDR2 SNEGSKA (reference sequence). CDR3 in DNA: TGCAGTGCTGCCCCCCCCCGGGCGGGAGTAGAGTACGAGCAGTACTTC. It translates to CSAAPPRAGVEYEQYF.

By its share, this clonotype is medium-sized. The V call is TRBV6-1, the J call TRBJ2-7; D remains unclear. The germline V gene encodes CDR1 MNHNS and CDR2 SASEGT. The CDR3 sequence is 13 residues long. Trimming shortened V by 8 bases and J by 0 bases, and 11 bases separated the two germline ends. CDR3 in amino acids: CASAPFSSYEQYF. The CDR3 DNA reads TGTGCCAGCGCGCCATTTAGCTCCTACGAGCAGTACTTC.

This clonotype occurred a few times. The rearrangement joins TRBV6-1 to TRBJ2-7, with a possible D match to TRBD2 (6 bases). The CDR3 has 16 amino acids. Trimming pared 5 bases from V and 5 bases from J, leaving 22 bases between. Germline assignment: CDR1 MNHNS and CDR2 SASEGT. In DNA form, the CDR3 reads TGTGCCAGCAGTCCGAGGGCCAGCGGGCCTGGAAACGAGCAGTACTTC. It encodes CASSPRASGPGNEQYF.

The rearrangement joins TRBV7-2 to TRBJ2-2; 7 bases are a match to TRBD2. CDR1 is SGHTA and CDR2 is FQGNSA in the germline V gene. This CDR3 is 16 amino acids long. Trimming cost V 5 bases and J 1 base; bases outside gene matches: 7. The DNA for the CDR3 is TGTGCCAGCAGCCCTGTAGCGGGTCGGAACACCGGGGAGCTGTTTTTT. This codes for CASSPVAGRNTGELFF.

The table lists this clonotype with many counts. The chain has TRBV20-1 and TRBJ1-5; 10 nucleotides match TRBD1. The length of the CDR3 is 16 residues. Per the germline V gene, CDR1 is DFQATT and CDR2 is SNEGSKA (reference sequence). Germline trimming cut 3 bases from V and 0 bases from J; bases unmatched to any gene: 5. CDR3 DNA: TGCAGTGCTAGTGACAGGGGGCAATATAGCAATCAGCCCCAGCATTTT. Translated, it gives CSASDRGQYSNQPQHF.

A few counts support this clonotype. The chain carries TRBV20-1 and TRBJ2-5, with 12 nucleotides matching TRBD2. After removal of 5 bases from V and 5 bases from J, the junction contained 9 bases not matched to a gene. The CDR3 has 15 residues. In germline, CDR1 is DFQATT, CDR2 SNEGSKA (reference sequence). The DNA of the CDR3 is TGCAGTGCTCCCAGGACTAGCGGGACCCCCGAGACCCAGTACTTC. Amino acid sequence: CSAPRTSGTPETQYF.

The rearrangement links TRBV2 to TRBJ1-2, with D possibly matching TRBD1 (6 bases). Germline V gives CDR1 SNHLY, CDR2 FYNNEI. V was shortened by 8 bases and J by 0 bases, with 16 bases between the two germline ends. The CDR3 spans 15 residues. CDR3 residues: CASCADSLPNYGYTF. The CDR3, as DNA: TGTGCCAGCTGTGCGGACAGTCTACCTAACTATGGCTACACCTTC.

This chain connects TRBV10-2 to TRBJ2-5; 9 bases match TRBD2. Germline CDR1 WSHSY, CDR2 SAAADI. The trim removed 3 bases at V and 5 bases at J, leaving 13 bases unmatched. The CDR3 consists of 17 residues. In nucleotides, the CDR3 is TGCGCCAGCAGTGACCCCTCCTTAGCGGGAGCATACGAGACCCAGTACTTC. This gives the protein CASSDPSLAGAYETQYF.

This clonotype was counted a single time. No conserved phenylalanine or tryptophan ends this CDR3, so it is likely a read error. No DNA is shown, since the ends of the CDR3 on it are uncertain; the CDR3 is the one TCRdb lists. The rearrangement joins TRBV20-1 to TRBJ2-1; TRBD2, the table's D call, was not compared with the DNA. CDR1 and CDR2 (germline): DFQATT, SNEGSKA (reference sequence). The CDR3 spans 15 residues, counting both ends. The CDR3 sequence: CSAIPSGSYHNEQLL.

This clonotype showed up many times. One end of the junction varies from germline; a read error may be responsible. This chain links TRBV18 with TRBJ2-3; the match to TRBD2 covers 15 bases. This CDR3 has 16 amino acids. CDR1 KGHSH and CDR2 LQKENI come from the germline V gene. The CDR3 bases are TGTGCCAGCTCACCAGGACTAGCGGGAGGGCAAGATAGGCAGTATTTT. Translating it yields CASSPGLAGGQDRQYF.

On this clonotype: It is likely a read error, because the conserved phenylalanine at the end of the CDR3 is missing. The chain employs TRBV20-1 and TRBJ1-1; D gene ambiguous. V lost 0 bases and J 4 bases, leaving 9 bases between the germline ends. Germline lookup yields CDR1 DFQATT and CDR2 SNEGSKA (reference sequence). The CDR3 is made up of 13 amino acids. The DNA of the CDR3 is TGCAGTGCTAGAGAGTTTGAGAGCACTGAAGCTTTCTAT. This sequence encodes CSAREFESTEAFY.

The chain has TRBV20-1 and TRBJ2-7; unclear D gene. V was clipped by 1 base and J by 3 bases, with 7 bases between them. CDR3 length: 12 amino acids. CDR1 is DFQATT, CDR2 SNEGSKA, per germline (reference sequence). CDR3 loop: CSARVSDYEQYF. As DNA, the CDR3 is TGCAGTGCTAGAGTAAGTGACTACGAGCAGTACTTC.

This clonotype is medium-sized (0.01 to 0.1%) within its sample. This chain joins TRBV2 and TRBJ2-3; the match to TRBD1 covers 8 bases. CDR1 and CDR2 (germline): SNHLY, FYNNEI. The trim removed 6 bases at V and 2 bases at J, leaving 7 bases unmatched. The CDR3 length is 15 residues. The CDR3 spells CASSPGQGLTDTQYF. The CDR3, as DNA: TGTGCCAGCAGCCCAGGACAGGGCCTCACAGATACGCAGTATTTT. Together with reference TRBV2 and TRBJ2-3, the CDR3 gives the full variable domain: EPEVTQTPSHQVTQMGQEVILRCVPISNHLYFYWYRQILGQKVEFLVSFYNNEISEKSEIFDDQFSVERPDGSNFTLKIRSTKLEDSAMYFCASSPGQGLTDTQYFGPGTRLTVL.

The table lists this clonotype with a few counts. V usage is TRBV18 and J usage is TRBJ1-1, with 8 bases lining up with TRBD1. The germline CDR1 and CDR2 sequences are KGHSH and LQKENI. Germline trimming cut 0 bases from V and 4 bases from J; bases unmatched to any gene: 7. CDR3 length equals 16 residues. CDR3 amino acids: CASSPPRQGSVTEAFF. CDR3 nucleotide sequence: TGTGCCAGCTCACCACCTCGACAGGGGAGTGTCACTGAAGCTTTCTTT.

In the case of this clonotype: It is likely a read error, because the conserved phenylalanine at the end of the CDR3 is missing. V gene TRBV30 combines with J gene TRBJ2-3; D gene ambiguous. Trimming took off 3 bases at V and 5 bases at J, with 21 bases between the two ends. The CDR3 consists of 16 residues. Looked up from germline, CDR1 is GTSNPN and CDR2 is SVGIG (reference sequence). CDR3 bases: TGTGCCTGGAGAGCCGTGCCGGCGAAGCGAGGAGATACGCAGTATTCT. Translating it yields CAWRAVPAKRGDTQYS.

This chain connects TRBV3-1 to TRBJ1-1, with D hard to call. Germline CDR1 is LGHDT and CDR2 is YNNKEL (reference sequence). The CDR3 spans 17 residues. V was trimmed by 0 bases and J by 5 bases, leaving 19 bases between them. The CDR3 nucleotides read TGTGCCAGCAGCCAAGATCGGGTAGGCAGCCGAACAACTGAAGCTTTCTTT. Protein product: CASSQDRVGSRTTEAFF.

To note about this clonotype: One end of the junction varies from germline; a read error may be responsible. This chain links TRBV10-3 with TRBJ2-2; tentatively, D is TRBD1 (6 bases). The germline V gene encodes CDR1 ENHRY and CDR2 SYGVKD. The length of the CDR3 is 13 residues. CDR3 coding DNA: TGTGCCATCAGGCCAGGGGAAACCAGGGAGCTGCCTTTT. Translation gives CAIRPGETRELPF.

The table lists this clonotype with a few counts. The chain links TRBV6-6 to TRBJ1-2, with a weak D call TRBD1 (6 bases). CDR3 length: 15 amino acids. Trimming shortened V by 2 bases and J by 0 bases, and 10 bases separated the two germline ends. Germline CDR1 MNHNY, CDR2 SVGAGI (reference sequence). This chain's CDR3 is CASSYGGGTNYGYTF. CDR3 bases: TGTGCCAGCAGTTACGGGGGGGGCACTAACTATGGCTACACCTTC.

This clonotype has just a few counts. The J gene is TRBJ2-1, the V gene TRBV6-6, with 7 bases lining up with TRBD2. The CDR3 spans 16 residues. Germline V gene lookup returns CDR1 MNHNY and CDR2 SVGAGI (reference sequence). With V trimmed by 6 bases and J by 8 bases, 16 bases remained unmatched. The CDR3, as DNA: TGTGCCAGCAGGGACCGCAGGGCGGGAGATCGGCATGAGCAGTTCTTC. Protein product: CASRDRRAGDRHEQFF.

This clonotype was found a few times. The DNA for the CDR3 is TGTGCCAGCAGTTACCTCGACAGGCCCACTGAAGCTTTCTTT. Translation: CASSYLDRPTEAFF. V and J are TRBV6-6 and TRBJ1-1, with D tentatively TRBD1 (6 bases). The V gene's germline CDR1 is MNHNY and CDR2 SVGAGI (reference sequence). The CDR3 is 14 amino acids. The V end was cut by 2 bases, the J end by 4 bases, with 11 bases between.

This clonotype has ten or more counts. The chain combines TRBV7-8 with TRBJ1-2; D uncertain. This CDR3 region has 14 residues. Germline CDR1 SGHVS, CDR2 FQNEAQ. Trimming took off 2 bases at V and 0 bases at J, with 7 bases between the two ends. CDR3 nucleotide sequence: TGTGCCAGCAGCTTACAGGTCGCTAACTATGGCTACACCTTC. As protein: CASSLQVANYGYTF.

With regard to this clonotype: Here the CDR3 omits its conserved ending phenylalanine or tryptophan, so a read error is the likely source. V and J are TRBV24-1 and TRBJ1-2; TRBD1 matches 8 bases. The CDR3 totals 15 residues. Trimming removed 3 bases from V and 3 bases from J; junction bases left unmatched: 5. Germline lookup yields CDR1 KGHDR and CDR2 SFDVKD. CDR3 protein: CATSDAGGADYGYTS. CDR3 nucleotide sequence: TGTGCCACCAGTGATGCAGGGGGCGCGGACTATGGCTACACCTCC.

This clonotype was detected only a few times. The chain carries TRBV20-1 and TRBJ2-7; 7 nucleotides agree with TRBD1. Germline CDR1 reads DFQATT; CDR2 reads SNEGSKA (reference sequence). This CDR3 region has 14 residues. V shed 3 bases and J 4 bases; nucleotides not matched to a gene: 9. The DNA of the CDR3 is TGCAGTGCTAGCCCAAGGGGACAGATTTACGAGCAGTACTTC. As protein: CSASPRGQIYEQYF.